The clone carrying this T cell receptor beta chain has only a few counts. The antigen is undetermined. This entry is derived from a study of response to subunit inactivated influenza vaccine. Study conclusions and caveats: That few new T cells are recruited by each seasonal influenza vaccination was the authors' suggestion.

TCRdb itself ran the RT-PCR reads through MiXCR, one entry per CDR3 protein. Counted here are 450,000 to 500,000 distinct CDR3 sequences, approximately 10% occurring once; the ten biggest clones make up approximately 12%. This clonotype was sampled from a man aged 45-65 years who received an inactivated influenza vaccine. Material: PBMCs from blood, obtained 40 to 50 days after vaccination.

CDR3 residues: CASSLSGGFSYEQYF. As DNA, the CDR3 is TGTGCCAGCAGCTTATCGGGGGGTTTCTCCTACGAGCAGTACTTC. V is TRBV7-2 and J is TRBJ2-7; 7 bases are a match to TRBD2. V lost 2 bases to trimming and J lost 0 bases; unmatched junction nucleotides: 4. Per the germline V gene, CDR1 is SGHTA and CDR2 is FQGNSA. This CDR3 has 15 residues.